The 14 T cell receptor beta chains below were found in one sample sequenced in a study of T cell changes during pregnancy in multiple sclerosis. This table comes from immunoSEQ multiplex PCR, and its TCRdb copy is limited to in-frame clones, with some not included. The data contain around 71,000 clones, over 85% of them singletons. The specimen was peripheral blood, collected in the third trimester of pregnancy. Receptors were obtained from a female donor with multiple sclerosis, enrolled in a pregnancy study.

In its sample, this clone was seen a few times. The chain uses TRBV18 and TRBJ2-7; no clear D. The CDR3 contains 14 residues. Germline V gene lookup returns CDR1 KGHSH and CDR2 LQKENI. The germline V and J ends were trimmed by 0 bases and 7 bases, with 13 bases remaining between them. DNA for the CDR3: TGTGCCAGCTCACCACCGCTCCCCGAGGTTGAGCAGTACTTC. Protein: CASSPPLPEVEQYF.

The gene calls are TRBV28 and TRBJ2-1; D may be TRBD2 (5 bases). Deletions cut 6 bases from V and 0 bases from J, with 15 bases between. CDR1 is MDHEN and CDR2 is SYDVKM in the germline V gene. The CDR3 is made up of 16 amino acids. CDR3 bases: TGTGCCAGCAGCGAGCTCGAGAGGGACTCCTACAATGAGCAGTTCTTC. Encoded protein: CASSELERDSYNEQFF.

V is TRBV2 and J is TRBJ2-7; TRBD2 aligns across 8 bases. CDR1 is SNHLY and CDR2 is FYNNEI in the germline V gene. The V and J ends lost 2 bases and 3 bases, in that order; junction bases with no gene match: 6. The CDR3 runs to 15 residues. In DNA form, the CDR3 reads TGTGCCAGCAGTGAAATGGGGACTAGTGGCTACGAGCAGTACTTC. This gives the protein CASSEMGTSGYEQYF.

The V call is TRBV4-1, the J call TRBJ2-2, with 9 nucleotides matching TRBD1. The CDR3 extends over 16 amino acids. Germline CDR1 reads MGHRA; CDR2 reads YSYEKL. The junction had 5 bases not matched to a gene; V was cut back by 0 bases and J by 6 bases. CDR3 protein: CASSQDSGQGSGELFF. Here the CDR3 DNA reads TGCGCCAGCAGCCAAGATAGTGGACAGGGGTCCGGGGAGCTGTTTTTT.

The chain has TRBV29-1 and TRBJ2-5; TRBD2 aligns across 7 bases. Germline lookup yields CDR1 SQVTM and CDR2 ANQGSEA. The ends lost 6 bases at V and 5 bases at J; junction bases unmatched: 12. The CDR3 length is 14 residues. For the CDR3, the DNA is TGCAGCGTAATTGGGAGGGCGCGGTTTGAGACCCAGTACTTC. Encoded protein: CSVIGRARFETQYF.

J is TRBJ2-1 and V is TRBV30; 12 nucleotides line up with TRBD2. Germline V gives CDR1 GTSNPN, CDR2 SVGIG (reference sequence). The CDR3 covers 14 residues. J lost 5 bases, V lost 1 base, and 0 bases had no gene match. CDR3 in amino acids: CAWSGLAGDNEQFF. CDR3 in DNA: TGTGCCTGGAGTGGACTAGCGGGAGACAATGAGCAGTTCTTC. Filled out from reference TRBV30 and TRBJ2-1, the complete variable domain reads SQTIHQWPATLVQPVGSPLSLECTVEGTSNPNLYWYRQAAGRGLQLLFYSVGIGQISSEVPQNLSASRPQDRQFILSSKKLLLSDSGFYLCAWSGLAGDNEQFFGPGTRLTVL.

The chain uses TRBV10-3 and TRBJ2-1; D unclear. Trimming cost V 5 bases and J 8 bases, with 16 bases left between them. The CDR3 is made up of 14 amino acids. CDR1 and CDR2 from the germline V gene are ENHRY and SYGVKD. The CDR3: CAISTSGPTDEQFF. The CDR3 coding sequence is TGTGCCATCAGTACCAGTGGGCCAACGGATGAGCAGTTCTTC.

The V call is TRBV5-1, the J call TRBJ1-2, with 8 bases matching TRBD1. CDR3 length: 14 residues. J was trimmed by 4 bases and V by 4 bases; bases with no gene match: 6. Germline CDR1 SGHRS, CDR2 YFSETQ. The CDR3, as DNA: TGCGCCAGCAGCCAAATTGACAGGGGCTATGGCTACACCTTC. It specifies CASSQIDRGYGYTF.

The genes are TRBV5-4 and TRBJ1-3; D might be TRBD1 (5 bases). This CDR3 comprises 14 residues. From germline, CDR1 is SGHNT and CDR2 YYREEE (reference sequence). V lost 5 bases and J 7 bases, leaving 16 bases between the germline ends. The CDR3 loop is CASSMGGKDNTIYF. The CDR3 nucleotides read TGTGCCAGCAGTATGGGGGGAAAGGATAACACCATATATTTT.

The chain couples TRBV7-9 to TRBJ2-1, with 10 nucleotides matching TRBD2. J was trimmed by 9 bases and V by 1 base; bases with no gene match: 6. The CDR3 is 15 residues long. Germline-derived CDR1 and CDR2 are SEHNR and FQNEAQ (reference sequence). The CDR3 here is CASSLVSGRVGEQFF. The CDR3 bases are TGTGCCAGCAGCTTAGTCAGCGGGAGGGTCGGTGAGCAGTTCTTC.

V and J are TRBV9 and TRBJ2-1, with 14 bases lining up with TRBD2. V trimming: 4 bases; J trimming: 1 base; junction bases outside the gene matches: 16. CDR3 length equals 21 residues. The germline gives CDR1 SGDLS, CDR2 YYNGEE. The DNA for the CDR3 is TGTGCCAGCAGCCCCTTAACAACTGGGACTAGCGGGAGAGGGTCCTACAATGAGCAGTTCTTC. This gives the protein CASSPLTTGTSGRGSYNEQFF.

This clone was counted only a few times. V and J are TRBV4-1 and TRBJ1-1, with D possibly TRBD1 on 5 matching bases. This CDR3 is built from 15 residues. V gave up 4 bases and J gave up 6 bases, with 18 bases separating them. Germline loops: CDR1 MGHRA, CDR2 YSYEKL. CDR3 sequence reads: CASSLSEGQEAEAFF. As DNA, the CDR3 is TGCGCCAGCAGCCTGTCGGAGGGGCAGGAGGCTGAAGCTTTCTTT.

V is TRBV29-1 and J is TRBJ2-1; 11 bases map to TRBD1. Germline-derived CDR1 and CDR2 are SQVTM and ANQGSEA. There are 14 residues in the CDR3. V lost 7 bases to trimming and J lost 6 bases; unmatched junction nucleotides: 8. CDR3 coding DNA: TGCAGCGCTATCCGGGACAGGGGGATCAATGAGCAGTTCTTC. Amino acids: CSAIRDRGINEQFF.

The chain joins TRBV4-1 to TRBJ2-3, with 8 bases fitting TRBD1. Germline trimming cut 4 bases from V and 4 bases from J; bases unmatched to any gene: 4. Germline CDR1 MGHRA, CDR2 YSYEKL. This CDR3 has 14 residues. The CDR3 loop is CASSPDRGADTQYF. As DNA, the CDR3 is TGCGCCAGCAGCCCAGACAGGGGTGCAGATACGCAGTATTTT.